The source of this TCR beta chain is a study of blood T cell repertoires in COVID-19 (dated by TCRdb to about 2020). At the level of the whole study: The collaborator samples originated in the United States, Italy and Spain and spanned the acute and convalescent phases of COVID-19. The prospective study material was composed of cDNA or gDNA derived from T cells, B-cell-depleted T cells, or PBMCs. Deeply sampled blood TCRbeta repertoires from subjects exposed to, actively infected with, or recovered from COVID-19 were included in the dataset. The repertoires were made available in a free public database intended to serve as a resource for research on the immune response to SARS-CoV-2. Samples were obtained from the ongoing ImmuneRACE study (first 160 participants) and from roughly 1,300 subjects provided by 6 global collaborators. Nearly every sample came with metadata listing a de-identified subject ID, COVID-19 status, age in years and sex. Where HLA class I and class II types were available, the types were taken from metadata supplied by the sample provider, not from assay-based typing.

As regards this clone: No antigen is known for it. Base qualities are not provided; no much larger clone lies one nucleotide away.

TCRbeta CDR3 regions were amplified from genomic DNA by means of the immunoSEQ Assay, a bias-controlled multiplex PCR. On the study's bioinformatics: Within the assay, amplification of reference gene primers was used to estimate how many nucleated cells each sample contained. To quantify the absolute abundance of each unique TCRbeta CDR3 rearrangement, sequence reads were collapsed and filtered. Productive Simpson clonality was computed per sample as the square root of Simpson's diversity index over productive rearrangements. The source is immuneACCESS, and TCRdb retained only in-frame sequences with V and J called. Part of the clones is not carried over; for the studies checked, unresolved V genes explain less than half of this, and the remainder is unexplained. The V and J calls and clone size come from that table; D and trimming were worked out from the DNA. This sample holds 68,000 or so clones; 75% to 90% were observed only once. Roughly 2.4% of the sample is in the top ten clones.

The CDR3 runs 15 amino acids, cysteine and phenylalanine included. CDR3 DNA is the only sequence kept; it has 45 bases, read in frame from the first base. V has 2 bases trimmed and J has 3 bases trimmed; junction bases matching no gene number 3. CDR1 and CDR2 were assigned from the germline V gene (reference sequence) as SGHNT and YYREEE. Results and caveats for the whole study, not just this receptor: How much clinical and demographic metadata was included differed by source and by participant, and the metadata was provided uncurated.

The collaborating institutions used their own protocols to collect whole blood in K2EDTA tubes. For TCRbeta analysis, collaborators shipped samples as frozen whole blood, isolated PBMCs, or DNA extracted from either of those sample types. In this chain, TRBV5-4 is recombined with TRBJ2-1, and 9 junctional nucleotides match TRBD2. This receptor was taken from a human donor in a cohort sampled during active COVID-19. Sample: peripheral blood. The DNA sequence is given as TGTGCCAGCAGCTTTAGCGGGAGAAGCTACAATGAGCAGTTCTTC. Its protein reads: CASSFSGRSYNEQFF.